The 7 T cell receptor beta chains presented below share a single source sample, sequenced in a study of response to subunit inactivated influenza vaccine. One entry per CDR3 protein, called by TCRdb with MiXCR from the RT-PCR reads. The sample lists approximately 700,000 distinct CDR3 sequences, approximately 15% occurring once. This specimen was PBMCs from blood, taken less than 13 days after vaccination. The source is a man in his fifties who received an inactivated influenza vaccine.

V and J are TRBV20-1 and TRBJ2-1, with TRBD1 matching 7 bases. With 0 bases clipped from V and 5 bases from J, the junction kept 7 bases outside the gene matches. In germline, CDR1 is DFQATT, CDR2 SNEGSKA (reference sequence). This CDR3 has 15 amino acids. This chain's CDR3 is CSARDRGQPNNEQFF. The CDR3 nucleotides are TGCAGTGCTAGAGATCGGGGACAGCCTAACAATGAGCAGTTCTTC.

The rearrangement uses TRBV7-6 and TRBJ2-3, with 12 nucleotides matching TRBD2. The J segment lost 3 bases and the V segment lost 5 bases, leaving 6 bases of the junction unmatched. CDR3 length equals 16 residues. CDR1 and CDR2 (germline): SGHVS, FNYEAQ. CDR3 residues: CASSQRTSGATDTQYF. In DNA, the CDR3 is TGTGCCAGCAGCCAGAGGACTAGCGGGGCTACAGATACGCAGTATTTT.

There are a few counts of this clonotype. The gene calls are TRBV20-1 and TRBJ1-3; 11 bases line up with TRBD1. CDR1 is DFQATT and CDR2 is SNEGSKA in the germline V gene (reference sequence). The V and J ends lost 3 bases and 7 bases, in that order; junction bases with no gene match: 2. CDR3 length: 13 amino acids. The CDR3 coding sequence is TGCAGTGCTAGGGGACAGGGGGGGAACACCATATATTTT. Amino acid sequence: CSARGQGGNTIYF.

In its sample, this clonotype was seen a few times. V gene TRBV5-1 combines with J gene TRBJ1-2; 9 bases are shared with TRBD1. Trimming removed 2 bases from V and 7 bases from J; junction bases left unmatched: 6. The CDR3 is 14 residues long. Germline assignment: CDR1 SGHRS and CDR2 YFSETQ. The CDR3 DNA follows: TGCGCCAGCAGCTTAAACAGGGGGCTAGGTGGCTACACCTTC. Protein sequence: CASSLNRGLGGYTF.

This clonotype was seen a few times. The V and J genes are TRBV6-5 and TRBJ2-3; 11 bases match TRBD2. This CDR3 contains 16 residues. The germline CDR1 and CDR2 sequences are MNHEY and SVGAGI. J lost 4 bases, V lost 5 bases, and 8 bases had no gene match. CDR3 residues: CASSNPLAGVPDTQYF. CDR3 DNA: TGTGCCAGCAGTAACCCACTAGCGGGAGTCCCAGATACGCAGTATTTT.

The chain is built from TRBV5-4 and TRBJ1-6; 7 nucleotides match TRBD1. V shed 4 bases, J shed 6 bases, and the junction held 7 bases outside the gene matches. The CDR3 is 15 amino acids. Germline lookup yields CDR1 SGHNT and CDR2 YYREEE (reference sequence). Here the CDR3 reads CASSLPGQLNSPLHF. The CDR3 DNA is TGTGCCAGCAGCCTACCGGGACAGCTTAATTCACCCCTCCACTTT.

The genes are TRBV5-6 and TRBJ1-1; no reliable D call. From germline, CDR1 is SGHDT and CDR2 YYEEEE. This CDR3 contains 15 residues. V gave up 4 bases and J gave up 2 bases, with 15 bases separating them. The CDR3 spells CASSPHPLGNTEAFF. The DNA of the CDR3 is TGTGCCAGCAGCCCCCATCCTTTAGGAAACACTGAAGCTTTCTTT.